The clone carrying this TCR beta chain was observed many times. Its antigen is unidentified. The data originate from a study of early T cells in non-severe SARS-CoV-2 infection. Study at large: Chains were unpaired, as sequencing was done on bulk RNA from unsorted whole blood.

Trimming left V 4 bases short and J 0 bases short, with 36 bases between. Germline V lookup: CDR1 SEHNR, CDR2 FQNEAQ (reference sequence). The CDR3 is made up of 23 amino acids. Overall study findings and caveats: Lookups in VDJdb leaned toward anti-spike CD8 responses and missed private and CD4 specificities.

The TCR library protocol attached unique molecular identifiers to the individual cDNA molecules. Using its own MiXCR run on the 5' RACE reads, TCRdb lists one record per CDR3 protein. The repertoire holds 85,000 to 100,000 distinct CDR3 sequences, 16% seen once, with roughly 1.3% in the top ten. The sample comprised whole blood. This clonotype was obtained from an adult who was a healthcare worker with PCR-confirmed SARS-CoV-2 infection or an uninfected control (not recorded which). The J gene is TRBJ1-1, the V gene TRBV7-9, with D possibly matching TRBD1 (5 bases). The CDR3 DNA reads as TGTGCCAGCAGCTCCCAGCAGCGAGGGGAGAGCAAGGTGGCATGGTCGGTGAACACTGAAGCTTTCTTT. Amino acids: CASSSQQRGESKVAWSVNTEAFF.